This entry describes one T cell receptor (beta chain). Data came from immunoSEQ multiplex PCR; TCRdb stores just in-frame clones and leaves some out. The sample contains fewer than 250,000 clones, 75% to 85% of which appear only once. These data come from a study of blood T cell repertoires in COVID-19. Study summary: Samples came from the United States, Italy and Spain, spanning acute and convalescent COVID-19.

The CDR3 has 14 residues. Germline CDR1 KGHSH, CDR2 LQKENI. V lost 6 bases, J lost 1 base, and 12 bases lay in between. The sample taken for sequencing was peripheral blood. V usage is TRBV18 and J usage is TRBJ1-1; a weak D match, TRBD1 (6 bases). The clonotype comes from a woman between 45 and 65 years old with acute or convalescent COVID-19. CDR3 bases: TGTGCCAGCTCGCTCAGGGACACGAACACTGAAGCTTTCTTT. It yields the protein CASSLRDTNTEAFF.